These 27 T cell receptor beta chains came from one sample sequenced in a study of blood T cell repertoires in COVID-19. Only in-frame clones appear in the TCRdb table, and some are missing; sequencing was by immunoSEQ multiplex PCR. The sample yields some 45,000 clones, about 76% seen once. Material: peripheral blood. The receptors were sampled from a man between 65 and 79 years old with active or convalescent COVID-19.

This clone counts as medium-sized. The rearrangement joins TRBV10-1 to TRBJ1-6; maybe TRBD1 (6 bases). This CDR3 has 14 residues. Germline V CDR1 and CDR2: WNHNN, SYGVQD (reference sequence). Trimming cost V 6 bases and J 9 bases, with 15 bases left between them. In nucleotides, the CDR3 is TGCGCCAGCAGGGCGAGCGGGGGCGGTTCACCCCTCCACTTT. Translation: CASRASGGGSPLHF.

The chain combines TRBV5-1 with TRBJ1-3; TRBD1 is a possible D gene (6 bases). Trimming left V 5 bases short and J 4 bases short, with 16 bases between. CDR1 is SGHRS, CDR2 YFSETQ, per germline. The CDR3 spans 15 residues. CDR3 residues: CASRPTGMGGNTIYF. CDR3 DNA sequence: TGCGCCAGCAGGCCTACAGGGATGGGGGGAAACACCATATATTTT. The whole variable domain, remainder taken from reference TRBV5-1 and TRBJ1-3, is KAGVTQTPRYLIKTRGQQVTLSCSPISGHRSVSWYQQTPGQGLQFLFEYFSETQRNKGNFPGRFSGRQFSNSRSEMNVSTLELGDSALYLCASRPTGMGGNTIYFGEGSWLTVV.

This clone was seen only once. The rearrangement joins TRBV7-9 to TRBJ1-6; TRBD1 is a possible D gene (5 bases). Trimming removed 2 bases at V and 9 bases at J, with 11 bases between. This CDR3 has 14 residues. Germline V gene sequence: CDR1 SEHNR, CDR2 FQNEAQ (reference sequence). CDR3 in DNA: TGTGCCAGCAGCTTATTGGGGGGTAGTTCACCCCTCCACTTT. It translates to CASSLLGGSSPLHF.

This clone showed up just once. The J gene is TRBJ2-3, the V gene TRBV4-2, with D maybe TRBD2 (6 bases). Trimming took off 2 bases at V and 4 bases at J, with 7 bases between the two ends. The CDR3 is 13 residues long. Germline CDR1 is LGHNA and CDR2 is YNFKEQ. CDR3 in DNA: TGTGCCAGCAGCCAAAGCGGGCCAGATACGCAGTATTTT. It translates to CASSQSGPDTQYF.

CDR3 protein: CASSQKGRWVASGSDYNEQFF. The DNA for the CDR3 is TGTGCCAGCAGCCAAAAGGGGAGATGGGTAGCTAGCGGGTCTGACTACAATGAGCAGTTCTTC. This chain joins TRBV7-8 and TRBJ2-1, with 8 bases that match TRBD2. The J segment lost 3 bases and the V segment lost 5 bases, leaving 24 bases of the junction unmatched. The V gene's germline CDR1 is SGHVS and CDR2 FQNEAQ. The CDR3 sequence is 21 residues long.

The chain joins TRBV5-6 to TRBJ1-3, with D hard to call. This CDR3 has 19 amino acids. V was shortened by 3 bases and J by 0 bases, with 22 bases between the two germline ends. Germline V CDR1 and CDR2: SGHDT, YYEEEE. The CDR3 sequence: CASSSIADGRTISGNTIYF. As DNA, the CDR3 is TGTGCCAGCAGCTCTATAGCGGACGGACGGACGATCTCTGGAAACACCATATATTTT.

This clone showed up just once. The rearrangement uses TRBV7-3 and TRBJ2-5, with 9 positions matching TRBD2. CDR3 length equals 15 residues. With V trimmed by 4 bases and J by 5 bases, 8 bases remained unmatched. Germline assignment: CDR1 SGHTA and CDR2 FQGTGA. The CDR3 loop is CASSSTGTSMETQYF. The CDR3 coding sequence is TGTGCCAGCAGCTCCACCGGGACTAGCATGGAGACCCAGTACTTC.

This chain uses TRBV13 with TRBJ1-4; 7 positions match TRBD1. The length of the CDR3 is 17 residues. V lost 5 bases to trimming and J lost 3 bases; unmatched junction nucleotides: 12. CDR1 and CDR2 from the germline V gene are PRHDT and FYEKMQ (reference sequence). The CDR3: CASSQQIIQGPNEKLFF. The CDR3 DNA reads TGTGCCAGCAGCCAACAAATCATACAGGGGCCTAATGAAAAACTGTTTTTT.

V usage is TRBV27 and J usage is TRBJ1-5; D is unclear. The CDR3 has 14 amino acids. CDR1 MNHEY and CDR2 SMNVEV come from the germline V gene (reference sequence). Trimming left V 8 bases short and J 1 base short, with 12 bases between. The CDR3 loop is CASLLKLSNQPQHF. The CDR3 region has the DNA TGTGCCAGCCTCTTAAAGCTAAGCAATCAGCCCCAGCATTTT.

This chain connects TRBV7-6 to TRBJ2-3; tentatively, D is TRBD2 (6 bases). V was cut by 5 bases and J by 2 bases, with 14 bases left in between. The CDR3 is made up of 15 amino acids. Germline values: CDR1 SGHVS, CDR2 FNYEAQ. For the CDR3, the DNA is TGTGCCAGCAGCGCATTCGGCGGGGCCACAGATACGCAGTATTTT. Amino acids: CASSAFGGATDTQYF.

This clone was observed a few times. This rearrangement joins TRBV9 to TRBJ1-2, with 9 bases that match TRBD1. Trimming cost V 9 bases and J 8 bases; bases outside gene matches: 8. This CDR3 spans 12 amino acids. The V gene's germline CDR1 is SGDLS and CDR2 YYNGEE. The CDR3 bases are TGTGCCACCCACAGGGGGCCGGGGGGCTACACCTTC. This gives the protein CATHRGPGGYTF.

Only one count was recorded for this clone. The chain employs TRBV10-3 and TRBJ1-5, with D perhaps TRBD1 (5 bases). Germline V gives CDR1 ENHRY, CDR2 SYGVKD. Trimming cost V 2 bases and J 0 bases, with 17 bases left between them. CDR3 length: 18 residues. CDR3 nucleotides: TGTGCCATCAGTGAGAGGGACTATTTTGGGGTTAGCAATCAGCCCCAGCATTTT. Its protein product is CAISERDYFGVSNQPQHF.

The CDR3 DNA follows: TGTGCCAGTAGTACCTTCGGGACATCTAGCACAGATACGCAGTATTTT. It is translated as CASSTFGTSSTDTQYF. The rearrangement uses TRBV19 and TRBJ2-3; perhaps TRBD1 as D (6 bases). This CDR3 comprises 16 residues. The germline V gene has CDR1 LNHDA and CDR2 SQIVND (reference sequence). V lost 4 bases and J 0 bases, leaving 14 bases between the germline ends.

This sequence joins TRBV28 and TRBJ1-3; a weak D match, TRBD1 (5 bases). V was shortened by 6 bases and J by 0 bases, with 18 bases between the two germline ends. Per germline, CDR1 MDHEN and CDR2 SYDVKM. The CDR3 is made up of 17 amino acids. The DNA for the CDR3 is TGTGCCAGCAGCCAGAGCGGGGGTACCCTCTCTGGAAACACCATATATTTT. It codes for CASSQSGGTLSGNTIYF.

This clone was observed once. The chain joins TRBV28 to TRBJ1-1; D is ambiguous. From germline, CDR1 is MDHEN and CDR2 SYDVKM. CDR3 length equals 13 residues. The ends were cut back, 2 bases at V and 1 base at J, with 5 bases in the middle. CDR3 coding DNA: TGTGCCAGCAGTTTAAAGCCGAACACTGAAGCTTTCTTT. It specifies CASSLKPNTEAFF.

This chain links TRBV4-1 with TRBJ2-7; D not resolved. The V end was cut by 0 bases, the J end by 2 bases, with 11 bases between. The CDR3 has 15 amino acids. Germline V gene data show CDR1 as MGHRA and CDR2 as YSYEKL. CDR3 region: CASSQDSRSTYEQYF. The CDR3, as DNA: TGCGCCAGCAGCCAAGATTCACGGTCCACCTACGAGCAGTACTTC.

This clone has only one observation. CDR3 coding DNA: TGTGCCTGGAGTCTACCGCAGGGTACTGAAAAACTGTTTTTT. The encoded protein is CAWSLPQGTEKLFF. This chain connects TRBV30 to TRBJ1-4; tentative D call: TRBD1 (5 bases). Germline assignment: CDR1 GTSNPN and CDR2 SVGIG (reference sequence). The CDR3 consists of 14 residues. V was cut by 2 bases and J by 7 bases, with 14 bases left in between.

The V call is TRBV9, the J call TRBJ2-1; 7 bases line up with TRBD2. Germline CDR1 reads SGDLS; CDR2 reads YYNGEE. The CDR3 spans 15 residues. V gave up 3 bases and J gave up 10 bases; unmatched junction bases: 13. The chain's CDR3 is CASSAQIGEAGEQFF. The CDR3 nucleotides read TGTGCCAGCAGCGCGCAGATAGGAGAAGCGGGGGAGCAGTTCTTC.

The rearrangement links TRBV3-1 (or the pseudogene TRBV3-2) to TRBJ2-2; D might be TRBD2 (7 bases). The CDR3 has 16 residues. Germline V gives CDR1 LGHDT, CDR2 YNNKEL (reference sequence). V lost 4 bases to trimming and J lost 7 bases, with 19 bases between them. DNA for the CDR3: TGTGCCAGCAGCCCCTCAGTGGGGGGGCAGGGCGGGGAGCTGTTTTTT. Encoded protein: CASSPSVGGQGGELFF.

This rearrangement joins TRBV14 to TRBJ2-7; D is possibly TRBD1 (5 bases). From germline, CDR1 is SGHDN and CDR2 FVKESK. The CDR3 runs 16 residues. Trimming stripped 3 bases from V and 0 bases from J, with 15 bases between. The CDR3 sequence: CASSQQRAGSSYEQYF. CDR3 bases: TGTGCCAGCAGCCAGCAGCGTGCAGGGTCCTCCTACGAGCAGTACTTC.

The chain combines TRBV28 with TRBJ1-6; TRBD1 matches at 9 bases. Germline V lookup: CDR1 MDHEN, CDR2 SYDVKM. The CDR3 runs to 18 residues. V shed 6 bases, J shed 4 bases, and the junction held 13 bases outside the gene matches. CDR3 residues: CASRTGQGNFDYNSPLHF. The CDR3, as DNA: TGTGCCAGCAGGACGGGACAGGGCAATTTCGATTATAATTCACCCCTCCACTTT. Full variable domain (missing parts from reference TRBV28 and TRBJ1-6): DVKVTQSSRYLVKRTGEKVFLECVQDMDHENMFWYRQDPGLGLRLIYFSYDVKMKEKGDIPEGYSVSREKKERFSLILESASTNQTSMYLCASRTGQGNFDYNSPLHFGNGTRLTVT.

The chain recombines TRBV11-2 with TRBJ1-4, with TRBD1 matching over 8 bases. J was trimmed by 10 bases and V by 4 bases; bases with no gene match: 8. Germline V gives CDR1 SGHAT, CDR2 FQNNGV. This CDR3 is built from 14 residues. This CDR3 is CASSSDRVVGKLFF. The CDR3 DNA reads TGTGCCAGCAGCTCGGACAGGGTTGTGGGAAAACTGTTTTTT.

As DNA, the CDR3 is TGCGCCAGCAGCCAAGAAAGGGGGGGGGTCTCCTACGAGCAGTACTTC. This sequence encodes CASSQERGGVSYEQYF. The chain links TRBV4-1 to TRBJ2-7; possibly TRBD2 for D (7 bases). V shed 0 bases and J shed 0 bases, with 12 bases lying between them. The germline gives CDR1 MGHRA, CDR2 YSYEKL. The CDR3 spans 16 residues.

The CDR3 sequence: CASSFGGGADYGYTF. In nucleotides, the CDR3 is TGCGCCAGCAGCTTTGGAGGGGGCGCTGATTATGGCTACACCTTC. This chain links TRBV5-1 with TRBJ1-2; 7 positions match TRBD1. CDR1 SGHRS and CDR2 YFSETQ come from the germline V gene. CDR3 length: 15 residues. V lost 2 bases, J lost 5 bases, and 9 bases stayed unmatched. The full variable domain, rest sourced from reference TRBV5-1 and TRBJ1-2, is KAGVTQTPRYLIKTRGQQVTLSCSPISGHRSVSWYQQTPGQGLQFLFEYFSETQRNKGNFPGRFSGRQFSNSRSEMNVSTLELGDSALYLCASSFGGGADYGYTFGSGTRLTVV.

V is TRBV19 and J is TRBJ2-7; 9 positions match TRBD1. V gave up 2 bases and J gave up 6 bases; unmatched junction bases: 5. CDR3 length: 14 amino acids. Germline CDR1 and CDR2: LNHDA and SQIVND (reference sequence). This CDR3 is CASSIRGQGAEQYF. CDR3 nucleotides: TGTGCCAGTAGTATACGGGGACAGGGTGCCGAGCAGTACTTC.

This sequence joins TRBV2 and TRBJ1-6; TRBD1 matches at 8 bases. CDR3 length: 14 residues. Germline V gene data show CDR1 as SNHLY and CDR2 as FYNNEI. V shed 7 bases, J shed 9 bases, and the junction held 8 bases outside the gene matches. CDR3 in DNA: TGTGCCAGCAACTTGGGACAGGAGGGTTCACCCCTCCACTTT. Translated: CASNLGQEGSPLHF.

The chain recombines TRBV18 with TRBJ1-1; no reliable D call. The CDR3 is 14 amino acids. The germline V gene has CDR1 KGHSH and CDR2 LQKENI. V was cut by 2 bases and J by 5 bases, with 12 bases left in between. CDR3 in amino acids: CASSPSSQLTEAFF. The DNA for the CDR3 is TGTGCCAGCTCACCAAGCTCACAGTTAACTGAAGCTTTCTTT.